These T cell receptor beta chains were read from a single sample in a study of yellow fever vaccine responses in identical twins. TCRdb reprocessed the RT-PCR reads via MiXCR and lists one record per CDR3 protein. The sample carries about 1,600 distinct CDR3 sequences, approximately 90% recorded once. This specimen was T cells from blood (PBMCs), unsorted or a sorted subset (not recorded which), taken before or after yellow fever vaccination (not recorded which). These receptors all stem from a woman aged 18-29 years who received the yellow fever vaccine. CDR3s include the opening cysteine and the closing phenylalanine or tryptophan. Each record gives: V gene, J gene, clone size, D gene, CDR3 protein, CDR3 DNA. The D gene is left open where the match is weak. The size field is filled for only some rows; it gives once, few, many or a size class.

v_gene: TRBV11-1
j_gene: TRBJ2-5
abundance: once
d_gene: TRBD2
CDR3aa: CASSLFLAGQETQYF
CDR3nt: TGTGCCAGCAGCTTATTCCTAGCGGGCCAAGAGACCCAGTACTTC

v_gene: TRBV10-3
j_gene: TRBJ1-6
abundance: -
d_gene: -
CDR3aa: CAISLNDSPLHF
CDR3nt: TGTGCCATCAGTCTTAACGATTCACCCCTCCACTTT

v_gene: TRBV6-2/TRBV6-3
j_gene: TRBJ2-7
abundance: -
d_gene: -
CDR3aa: CASNWGSRTYEQYF
CDR3nt: TGTGCCAGCAATTGGGGGTCTCGGACCTACGAGCAGTACTTC

v_gene: TRBV19
j_gene: TRBJ2-7
abundance: -
d_gene: -
CDR3aa: CASGAGGIGEQYF
CDR3nt: TGTGCCAGTGGTGCAGGGGGGATAGGGGAGCAGTACTTC

v_gene: TRBV7-3
j_gene: TRBJ2-5
abundance: -
d_gene: TRBD2
CDR3aa: CASSLRRLAGLETQYF
CDR3nt: TGTGCCAGCAGCTTAAGGCGACTAGCGGGATTGGAGACCCAGTACTTC

v_gene: TRBV5-4
j_gene: TRBJ1-1
abundance: -
d_gene: -
CDR3aa: CASSLAGGRTEAFF
CDR3nt: TGTGCCAGCAGCTTGGCCGGGGGTAGAACTGAAGCTTTCTTT

v_gene: TRBV23-1
j_gene: TRBJ2-5
abundance: -
d_gene: -
CDR3aa: CASSQRGREEETQYF
CDR3nt: TGCGCCAGCAGTCAACGCGGCAGGGAGGAGGAGACCCAGTACTTC

v_gene: TRBV15
j_gene: TRBJ2-1
abundance: -
d_gene: -
CDR3aa: CATSLRAHSYNEQFF
CDR3nt: TGTGCCACCAGCCTCCGGGCCCATAGCTACAATGAGCAGTTCTTC

v_gene: TRBV10-3
j_gene: TRBJ1-1
abundance: -
d_gene: TRBD1
CDR3aa: CAISMTGTNTEAFF
CDR3nt: TGTGCCATCAGTATGACAGGGACGAACACTGAAGCTTTCTTT

v_gene: TRBV6-1
j_gene: TRBJ1-3
abundance: -
d_gene: -
CDR3aa: CASSRAGSGNTIYF
CDR3nt: TGTGCCAGCAGCAGGGCCGGCTCTGGAAACACCATATATTTT

v_gene: TRBV10-3
j_gene: TRBJ2-1
abundance: -
d_gene: -
CDR3aa: CAISETTPVLYNEQFF
CDR3nt: TGTGCCATCAGTGAGACTACTCCGGTTCTATACAATGAGCAGTTCTTC

v_gene: TRBV11-1
j_gene: TRBJ2-1
abundance: -
d_gene: -
CDR3aa: CASSLAPFNEQFF
CDR3nt: TGTGCCAGCAGCTTAGCCCCGTTCAATGAGCAGTTCTTC

v_gene: TRBV18
j_gene: TRBJ1-2
abundance: -
d_gene: TRBD1
CDR3aa: CASSPQGGNGYTF
CDR3nt: TGTGCCAGCTCACCCCAGGGGGGGAATGGCTACACCTTC

v_gene: TRBV2
j_gene: TRBJ1-2
abundance: few
d_gene: -
CDR3aa: CASSPQGSNYGYTF
CDR3nt: TGTGCCAGCAGTCCACAGGGTTCTAACTATGGCTACACCTTC

v_gene: TRBV10-3
j_gene: TRBJ2-3
abundance: -
d_gene: -
CDR3aa: CAITSGFGTDTQYF
CDR3nt: TGTGCCATCACCAGTGGGTTTGGCACAGATACGCAGTATTTT

v_gene: TRBV11-2
j_gene: TRBJ2-7
abundance: -
d_gene: TRBD1
CDR3aa: CASSPPGQAYEQYF
CDR3nt: TGTGCCAGCAGCCCGCCGGGACAGGCCTACGAGCAGTACTTC

v_gene: TRBV10-3
j_gene: TRBJ2-3
abundance: -
d_gene: -
CDR3aa: CAISPGGWGTDTQYF
CDR3nt: TGTGCCATCAGCCCCGGGGGTTGGGGCACAGATACGCAGTATTTT

v_gene: TRBV18
j_gene: TRBJ1-5
abundance: few
d_gene: -
CDR3aa: CASSPFQVSPQHF
CDR3nt: TGTGCCAGCTCACCATTTCAGGTGTCACCCCAGCATTTT

v_gene: TRBV5-1
j_gene: TRBJ2-5
abundance: -
d_gene: -
CDR3aa: CASKVIPEKETQYF
CDR3nt: TGCGCCAGCAAGGTCATTCCGGAGAAGGAGACCCAGTACTTC

v_gene: TRBV6-1
j_gene: TRBJ2-7
abundance: -
d_gene: TRBD2
CDR3aa: CASSSWTSSVEQYF
CDR3nt: TGTGCCAGCAGTAGTTGGACTAGCTCCGTCGAGCAGTACTTC

v_gene: TRBV11-2
j_gene: TRBJ2-7
abundance: -
d_gene: TRBD1
CDR3aa: CASSSRQGTYEQYF
CDR3nt: TGTGCCAGCAGCTCGAGACAGGGGACCTACGAGCAGTACTTC

v_gene: TRBV11-3
j_gene: TRBJ2-3
abundance: once
d_gene: -
CDR3aa: CASSFRRADTQYF
CDR3nt: TGTGCCAGCAGCTTTCGCAGGGCAGATACGCAGTATTTT

v_gene: TRBV6-2/TRBV6-3
j_gene: TRBJ1-1
abundance: -
d_gene: TRBD1
CDR3aa: CASSYSTRGDTEAFF
CDR3nt: TGTGCCAGCAGTTACTCGACCAGGGGGGACACTGAAGCTTTCTTT

v_gene: TRBV30
j_gene: TRBJ2-1
abundance: -
d_gene: -
CDR3aa: CAWTPGPSPYNEQFF
CDR3nt: TGTGCCTGGACCCCCGGCCCTAGTCCCTACAATGAGCAGTTCTTC

v_gene: TRBV10-3
j_gene: TRBJ1-4
abundance: once
d_gene: TRBD1
CDR3aa: CAIRQGLTNEKLFF
CDR3nt: TGTGCCATCCGACAGGGGCTAACTAATGAAAAACTGTTTTTT

v_gene: TRBV7-2
j_gene: TRBJ2-1
abundance: -
d_gene: -
CDR3aa: CASSKERNEQFF
CDR3nt: TGTGCCAGCAGCAAGGAGCGCAATGAGCAGTTCTTC

v_gene: TRBV10-1
j_gene: TRBJ1-1
abundance: -
d_gene: -
CDR3aa: CARDLRLTGEAFF
CDR3nt: TGCGCCAGGGACCTCAGGCTTACAGGGGAAGCTTTCTTT

v_gene: TRBV7-3
j_gene: TRBJ2-1
abundance: -
d_gene: TRBD2
CDR3aa: CASSLREGQVQFF
CDR3nt: TGTGCCAGCAGCTTAAGGGAGGGGCAGGTGCAGTTCTTC

v_gene: TRBV25-1
j_gene: TRBJ2-1
abundance: -
d_gene: TRBD2
CDR3aa: CASRKRGPKSSYNEQFF
CDR3nt: TGTGCCAGCAGAAAGCGGGGCCCTAAAAGCTCCTACAATGAGCAGTTCTTC

v_gene: TRBV11-1
j_gene: TRBJ2-3
abundance: -
d_gene: -
CDR3aa: CASSYLGSGATDTQYF
CDR3nt: TGTGCCAGCAGCTACCTGGGAAGCGGAGCCACAGATACGCAGTATTTT

v_gene: TRBV5-4
j_gene: TRBJ2-2
abundance: -
d_gene: -
CDR3aa: CASSLILTGELFF
CDR3nt: TGTGCCAGCAGCTTGATACTCACCGGGGAGCTGTTTTTT

v_gene: TRBV7-9
j_gene: TRBJ1-1
abundance: -
d_gene: TRBD1
CDR3aa: CASSRLQTGAAFF
CDR3nt: TGTGCCAGCAGCCGATTGCAGACAGGGGCCGCTTTCTTT

v_gene: TRBV7-3
j_gene: TRBJ2-5
abundance: -
d_gene: TRBD2
CDR3aa: CASSGGRKETQYF
CDR3nt: TGTGCCAGTTCCGGGGGGAGGAAGGAGACCCAGTACTTC

v_gene: TRBV30
j_gene: TRBJ2-1
abundance: -
d_gene: -
CDR3aa: CAWSGRVGEQFF
CDR3nt: TGTGCCTGGAGTGGAAGAGTAGGTGAGCAGTTCTTC

v_gene: TRBV15
j_gene: TRBJ1-1
abundance: -
d_gene: -
CDR3aa: CATSWGGDTEAFF
CDR3nt: TGTGCCACCAGCTGGGGAGGGGACACTGAAGCTTTCTTT

v_gene: TRBV15
j_gene: TRBJ2-7
abundance: -
d_gene: -
CDR3aa: CATSRNRVEEQYF
CDR3nt: TGTGCCACCAGCAGGAACAGGGTTGAGGAGCAGTACTTC

v_gene: TRBV11-1
j_gene: TRBJ2-3
abundance: once
d_gene: -
CDR3aa: CASSLLTSQGTDTQYF
CDR3nt: TGTGCCAGCAGCTTACTTACAAGCCAGGGCACAGATACGCAGTATTTT

v_gene: TRBV5-6
j_gene: TRBJ2-1
abundance: -
d_gene: TRBD2
CDR3aa: CASSWGGSSYNEQFF
CDR3nt: TGTGCCAGCAGCTGGGGAGGGAGCTCCTACAATGAGCAGTTCTTC

v_gene: TRBV6-2/TRBV6-3
j_gene: TRBJ1-1
abundance: -
d_gene: -
CDR3aa: CASSYSPIRGVNTEAFF
CDR3nt: TGTGCCAGCAGTTACTCCCCCATCCGCGGGGTGAACACTGAAGCTTTCTTT

v_gene: TRBV12-3/TRBV12-4
j_gene: TRBJ2-1
abundance: -
d_gene: -
CDR3aa: CASSLASPNEQFF
CDR3nt: TGTGCCAGCAGTTTGGCGAGTCCCAATGAGCAGTTCTTC

v_gene: TRBV4-1
j_gene: TRBJ1-2
abundance: -
d_gene: TRBD1
CDR3aa: CASSQDTGGNYGYTF
CDR3nt: TGCGCCAGCAGCCAAGACACAGGGGGGAACTATGGCTACACCTTC

v_gene: TRBV10-1
j_gene: TRBJ2-7
abundance: -
d_gene: TRBD1
CDR3aa: CASGKTGVEQYF
CDR3nt: TGCGCCAGCGGGAAGACAGGGGTCGAGCAGTACTTC

v_gene: TRBV27
j_gene: TRBJ2-2
abundance: -
d_gene: -
CDR3aa: CASSAMDREPTGELFF
CDR3nt: TGTGCCAGCAGTGCAATGGACAGAGAGCCGACCGGGGAGCTGTTTTTT

v_gene: TRBV7-6
j_gene: TRBJ2-7
abundance: -
d_gene: TRBD1
CDR3aa: CASSLDRLAEQYF
CDR3nt: TGTGCCAGCAGTTTGGACAGGCTAGCCGAGCAGTACTTC

v_gene: TRBV10-3
j_gene: TRBJ2-6
abundance: -
d_gene: -
CDR3aa: CAISESIDGSGANVLTF
CDR3nt: TGTGCCATCAGTGAGTCCATCGACGGCTCTGGGGCCAACGTCCTGACTTTC

v_gene: TRBV11-1
j_gene: TRBJ2-3
abundance: -
d_gene: -
CDR3aa: CASEEETDTQYF
CDR3nt: TGTGCCAGTGAAGAAGAAACAGATACGCAGTATTTT

v_gene: TRBV18
j_gene: TRBJ2-5
abundance: once
d_gene: -
CDR3aa: CASSPPEVEETQYF
CDR3nt: TGTGCCAGCTCACCACCGGAGGTTGAAGAGACCCAGTACTTC

v_gene: TRBV6-2/TRBV6-3
j_gene: TRBJ2-1
abundance: -
d_gene: TRBD2
CDR3aa: CASSYERGAYNEQFF
CDR3nt: TGTGCCAGCAGTTACGAGCGGGGGGCCTACAATGAGCAGTTCTTC

v_gene: TRBV6-1
j_gene: TRBJ1-1
abundance: -
d_gene: -
CDR3aa: CASSTWAGNTEAFF
CDR3nt: TGTGCCAGCAGTACCTGGGCGGGGAACACTGAAGCTTTCTTT

v_gene: TRBV4-1
j_gene: TRBJ2-7
abundance: few
d_gene: -
CDR3aa: CASSQVALGEQYF
CDR3nt: TGCGCCAGCAGCCAAGTCGCCTTGGGAGAGCAGTACTTC

v_gene: TRBV20-1
j_gene: TRBJ2-5
abundance: -
d_gene: -
CDR3aa: CSRLGGLGETQYF
CDR3nt: TGCAGTCGCCTGGGGGGGCTCGGAGAGACCCAGTACTTC

v_gene: TRBV6-2/TRBV6-3
j_gene: TRBJ2-5
abundance: -
d_gene: -
CDR3aa: CASSYSRPEHPETQYF
CDR3nt: TGTGCCAGCAGTTACTCGAGACCGGAACATCCGGAGACCCAGTACTTC

v_gene: TRBV5-1
j_gene: TRBJ1-2
abundance: -
d_gene: TRBD1
CDR3aa: CASSTGTGGNTNYGYTF
CDR3nt: TGCGCCAGCAGCACCGGGACAGGGGGCAACACTAACTATGGCTACACCTTC

v_gene: TRBV12-3/TRBV12-4
j_gene: TRBJ1-5
abundance: -
d_gene: -
CDR3aa: CASSFGREGNQPQHF
CDR3nt: TGTGCCAGCAGTTTCGGAAGAGAGGGCAATCAGCCCCAGCATTTT

v_gene: TRBV28
j_gene: TRBJ2-2
abundance: -
d_gene: TRBD2
CDR3aa: CASSGRLRSGGPGDTGELFF
CDR3nt: TGTGCCAGCAGTGGACGACTCCGTAGCGGGGGGCCCGGGGACACCGGGGAGCTGTTTTTT

v_gene: TRBV11-3
j_gene: TRBJ2-1
abundance: -
d_gene: -
CDR3aa: CASSLSLNNEQFF
CDR3nt: TGTGCCAGCAGCTTAAGTCTAAACAATGAGCAGTTCTTC

v_gene: TRBV6-2/TRBV6-3
j_gene: TRBJ2-3
abundance: -
d_gene: -
CDR3aa: CASSSSLMGTDTQYF
CDR3nt: TGTGCCAGCAGTTCAAGCCTCATGGGCACAGATACGCAGTATTTT

v_gene: TRBV4-2
j_gene: TRBJ2-1
abundance: -
d_gene: -
CDR3aa: CASSLRPGGTSAETEQFF
CDR3nt: TGTGCCAGCAGCCTTCGCCCAGGAGGGACTTCGGCGGAGACTGAGCAGTTCTTC

v_gene: TRBV7-6
j_gene: TRBJ2-5
abundance: -
d_gene: TRBD1
CDR3aa: CASSFSGTGSGETQYF
CDR3nt: TGTGCCAGCAGCTTCTCCGGGACAGGATCTGGGGAGACCCAGTACTTC